The next 4 T cell receptor beta chains were all read from a single sample in a study of blood T cell repertoires in COVID-19. TCRdb's copy holds only in-frame clones and misses some; the assay was immunoSEQ multiplex PCR. The repertoire consists of under 300,000 clones, with more than 60% occurring once and the leading ten covering around 3.6%. Sequencing used peripheral blood. The receptors stem from a woman in her 40s with active or convalescent COVID-19.

The rearrangement uses TRBV9 and TRBJ2-3, with TRBD2 as a possible D gene (5 bases). CDR1 SGDLS and CDR2 YYNGEE come from the germline V gene. V lost 4 bases and J lost 0, with 12 bases in between. The CDR3 runs 15 residues. Here the CDR3 reads CASSPTTSSTDTQYF. For the CDR3, the DNA is TGTGCCAGCAGCCCAACTACTAGTAGCACAGATACGCAGTATTTT.

This chain uses TRBV12-3 or TRBV12-4 with TRBJ2-2, with no clear D. Trimming cost V 5 bases and J 5 bases, with 3 bases left between them. CDR3 length: 11 residues. This CDR3 is CASSATGELFF. The DNA for the CDR3 is TGTGCCAGCAGTGCGACCGGGGAGCTGTTTTTT.

This clone was picked up a small number of times. The chain combines TRBV30 with TRBJ2-1, with D unclear. V shed 4 bases and J shed 3 bases, with 4 bases lying between them. CDR3 length equals 11 residues. CDR1 GTSNPN and CDR2 SVGIG come from the germline V gene (reference sequence). The CDR3 is CAWNSYNEQFF. In DNA form, the CDR3 reads TGTGCCTGGAACAGCTACAATGAGCAGTTCTTC.

V gene TRBV28 combines with J gene TRBJ1-2; D not resolved. Trimming shortened V by 5 bases and J by 2 bases, and 9 bases separated the two germline ends. Per germline, CDR1 MDHEN and CDR2 SYDVKM. This CDR3 region has 13 residues. The CDR3, as DNA: TGTGCCAGCAGTCGCACAGTGAACTATGGCTACACCTTC. Translation gives CASSRTVNYGYTF.